A selection of T cell receptor beta chains follows, all from one sample in a study of cytomegalovirus exposure and HLA in healthy donors. This table comes from immunoSEQ multiplex PCR, and its TCRdb copy is limited to in-frame clones, with some not included. The sample consists of 110,000 to 150,000 clones, over 70% of them appearing once. Material for sequencing was PBMCs. Source of these receptors: a woman between 35 and 50 years old in good health and CMV-seronegative. Both conserved end residues are trimmed from each CDR3. Not all rows give a size; the values are once, few, many and, for expanded clones, a class.

V gene	clone size	J gene	CDR3 protein
TRBV28	-	TRBJ2-2	ASGTSPPNTGELF
TRBV6-6	-	TRBJ1-4	ASSYIPRGRNEKLF
TRBV10-3	-	TRBJ2-5	AISESTVGQGETQY
TRBV6-1	-	TRBJ1-1	ASSDPGMSPQEAF
TRBV5-1	-	TRBJ1-2	ASSRGQGDWGYT
TRBV7-9	once	TRBJ1-2	ASSFRGLDGYT
TRBV4-1	-	TRBJ2-2	ASSQERSGAANTGELF
TRBV7-9	-	TRBJ1-6	ASSPGTVGSPLH
TRBV5-1	-	TRBJ1-5	ASSLAGLPDQPQH
TRBV4-1	-	TRBJ2-1	ASSHEGLAVYNEQF
TRBV29-1	-	TRBJ1-2	SVIPTPGHTHYGYT
TRBV6-4	-	TRBJ2-7	ARQGGDRGSYEQY
TRBV28	-	TRBJ1-2	ASSFGAGLSYT
TRBV7-9	few	TRBJ2-7	ASSLPPVEEQY
TRBV6-5	-	TRBJ1-2	ASRSSGQGAGYT
TRBV19	-	TRBJ2-5	ASSSSLLSETQY
TRBV5-1	once	TRBJ2-3	ASSLGRGPIQADTQY
TRBV30	-	TRBJ1-3	AWSGTLGNTIY
TRBV15	-	TRBJ1-1	ATSTRTGTNTEAF
TRBV7-9	-	TRBJ1-3	ASSLDSTSGNTIY
TRBV10-3	-	TRBJ1-5	AISEEMRDQPQH
TRBV15	few	TRBJ1-6	ATSRDLVQGESPLH
TRBV6-6	-	TRBJ1-1	ASSPDSYTEAF
TRBV4-1	few	TRBJ2-7	ASSQGRYEQY
TRBV12-2	-	TRBJ2-5	ASRFLPRDRGRVRLGETQY
TRBV7-6	-	TRBJ1-1	ASSLVQGRAEAF
TRBV4-1	-	TRBJ2-7	ASSQIGRRLYEQY
TRBV5-4	-	TRBJ2-5	ASSLDLEETQY
TRBV5-4	-	TRBJ2-7	ASSPGLNDLYEQY
TRBV21-1	-	TRBJ1-1	ASSPRTGGARTEAF
TRBV4-1	-	TRBJ2-3	ASSLFPETSGQY
TRBV29-1	-	TRBJ2-1	SVVRGSLGNEQF
TRBV9	once	TRBJ2-2	ASSPLRVPGELF
TRBV6-1	-	TRBJ2-3	ASSEPRGSTQY
TRBV6-1	-	TRBJ2-7	ASSEQREYQSPFLEQY
TRBV6-5	once	TRBJ2-1	ASSSGGTSGYNEQF
TRBV6-5	-	TRBJ1-6	ASKRGSPNSPLH
TRBV30	-	TRBJ2-1	AWSGEGGSYNEQF
TRBV11-3	-	TRBJ2-1	ASSREQGARGNEQF
TRBV7-9	once	TRBJ2-2	ASSLAQSGAGELF
TRBV7-9	-	TRBJ2-3	ASSLTPANTQY
TRBV6-5	few	TRBJ2-2	ASRLGTVNTGELF
TRBV9	-	TRBJ1-3	ASSVGTSSSGNTIY
TRBV7-8	-	TRBJ2-1	ASSLGLMYDEQF
TRBV6-4	few	TRBJ2-3	ASSSTSGETDTQY
TRBV5-6	-	TRBJ2-7	ASSLGQGGEQY
TRBV5-1	-	-	ASSPGLAGTEQY
TRBV9	-	TRBJ2-7	ASSVGPLAAGEQY
TRBV27	-	TRBJ2-7	ASSLRVTRTAHYEQY
TRBV27	once	TRBJ2-2	ASSPDYPTNTGELF